The clone carrying this T cell receptor beta chain was counted many times. The cDNA was produced through 5'RACE with 10-nucleotide random UMIs. Whenever a sequencing run was performed, it yielded over 190 million TCR-beta sequences from 15-18 subjects. MiXCR was run by TCRdb on the 5' RACE reads, yielding one entry per CDR3 protein. The sample records roughly 43,000 distinct CDR3 sequences, 1.9% being singletons. This entry comes from a study of neurological immune-mediated disorders. Study as a whole: Secondary progressive cases numbered 3 among the 34 multiple sclerosis patients, while the other 31 were relapsing-remitting.

From 2 million PBMCs stored at -80 C, the unsorted libraries were generated. The source material was PBMCs. The receptor was derived from a woman aged 40 to 55 with multiple sclerosis.

The CDR3 region is CASSYFTTGGIRAFF. CDR3 DNA: TGTGCCAGCAGTTACTTTACAACAGGGGGAATTAGAGCTTTCTTT. The gene calls are TRBV6-5 and TRBJ1-1; 8 bases align to TRBD1. The CDR3 consists of 15 residues. The germline V gene has CDR1 MNHEY and CDR2 SVGAGI. V shed 1 base, J shed 10 bases, and the junction held 11 bases outside the gene matches.